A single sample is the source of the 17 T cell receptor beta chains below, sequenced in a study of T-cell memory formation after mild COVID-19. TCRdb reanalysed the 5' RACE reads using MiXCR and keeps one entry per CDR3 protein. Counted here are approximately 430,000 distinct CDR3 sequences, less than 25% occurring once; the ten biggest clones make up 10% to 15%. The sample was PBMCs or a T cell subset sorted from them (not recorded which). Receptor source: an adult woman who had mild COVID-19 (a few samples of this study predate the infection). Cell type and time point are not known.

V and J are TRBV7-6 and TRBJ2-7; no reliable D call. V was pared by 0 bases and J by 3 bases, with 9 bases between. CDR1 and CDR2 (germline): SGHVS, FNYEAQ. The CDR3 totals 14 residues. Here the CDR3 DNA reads TGTGCCAGCAGCTTAGCGGGCGACGGCTACGAGCAGTACTTC. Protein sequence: CASSLAGDGYEQYF.

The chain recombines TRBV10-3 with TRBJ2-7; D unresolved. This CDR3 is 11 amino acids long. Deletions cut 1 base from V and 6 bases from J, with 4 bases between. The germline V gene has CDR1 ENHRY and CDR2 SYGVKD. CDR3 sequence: CAISEWGEQYF. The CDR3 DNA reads TGTGCCATCAGTGAGTGGGGCGAGCAGTACTTC.

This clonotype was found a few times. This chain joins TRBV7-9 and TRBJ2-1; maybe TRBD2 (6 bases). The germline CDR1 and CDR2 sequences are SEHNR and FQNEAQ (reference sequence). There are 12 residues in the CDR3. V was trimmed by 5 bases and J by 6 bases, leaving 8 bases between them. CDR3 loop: CASSDGSNEQFF. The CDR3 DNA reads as TGTGCCAGCAGCGACGGGAGCAATGAGCAGTTCTTC.

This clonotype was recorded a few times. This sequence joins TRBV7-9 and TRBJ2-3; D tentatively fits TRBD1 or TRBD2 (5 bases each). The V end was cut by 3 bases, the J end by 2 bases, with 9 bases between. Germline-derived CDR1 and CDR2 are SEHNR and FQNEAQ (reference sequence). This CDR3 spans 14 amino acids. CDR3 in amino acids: CASSLWGNTDTQYF. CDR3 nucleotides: TGTGCCAGCAGCTTGTGGGGGAACACAGATACGCAGTATTTT.

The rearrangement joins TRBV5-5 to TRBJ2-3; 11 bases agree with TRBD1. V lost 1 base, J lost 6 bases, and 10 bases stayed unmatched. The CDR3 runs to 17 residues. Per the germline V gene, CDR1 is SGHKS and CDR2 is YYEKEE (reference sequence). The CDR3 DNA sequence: TGTGCCAGCAGCTTGCCTGGACAGGGGGCTTTGGTGGATACGCAGTATTTT. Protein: CASSLPGQGALVDTQYF. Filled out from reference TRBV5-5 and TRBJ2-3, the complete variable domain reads DAGVTQSPTHLIKTRGQQVTLRCSPISGHKSVSWYQQVLGQGPQFIFQYYEKEERGRGNFPDRFSARQFPNYSSELNVNALLLGDSALYLCASSLPGQGALVDTQYFGPGTRLTVL.

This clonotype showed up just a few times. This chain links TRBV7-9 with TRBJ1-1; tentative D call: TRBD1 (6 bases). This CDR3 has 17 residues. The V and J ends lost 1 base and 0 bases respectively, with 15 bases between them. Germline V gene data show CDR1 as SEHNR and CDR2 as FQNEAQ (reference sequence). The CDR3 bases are TGTGCCAGCAGCTTAGGGTTGTCAGGGGACGTGAACACTGAAGCTTTCTTT. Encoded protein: CASSLGLSGDVNTEAFF.

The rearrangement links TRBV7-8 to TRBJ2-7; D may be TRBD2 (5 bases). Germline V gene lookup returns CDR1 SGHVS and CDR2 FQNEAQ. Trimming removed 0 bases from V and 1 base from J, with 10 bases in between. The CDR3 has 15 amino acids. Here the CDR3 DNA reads TGTGCCAGCAGCTTAGCAGGTTCGGGGTCCTACGAGCAGTACTTC. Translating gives CASSLAGSGSYEQYF.

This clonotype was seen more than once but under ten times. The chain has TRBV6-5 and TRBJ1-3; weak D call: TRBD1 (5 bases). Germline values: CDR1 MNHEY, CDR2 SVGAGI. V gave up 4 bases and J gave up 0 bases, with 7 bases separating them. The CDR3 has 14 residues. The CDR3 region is CASSWTISGNTIYF. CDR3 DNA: TGTGCCAGCAGTTGGACAATCTCTGGAAACACCATATATTTT.

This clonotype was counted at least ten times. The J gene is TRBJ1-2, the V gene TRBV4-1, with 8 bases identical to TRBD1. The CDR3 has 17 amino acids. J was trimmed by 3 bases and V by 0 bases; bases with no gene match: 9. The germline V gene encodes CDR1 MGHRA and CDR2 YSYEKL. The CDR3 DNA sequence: TGCGCCAGCAGCCAAGAAGCAGGGGGCTCCATCGACTATGGCTACACCTTC. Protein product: CASSQEAGGSIDYGYTF.

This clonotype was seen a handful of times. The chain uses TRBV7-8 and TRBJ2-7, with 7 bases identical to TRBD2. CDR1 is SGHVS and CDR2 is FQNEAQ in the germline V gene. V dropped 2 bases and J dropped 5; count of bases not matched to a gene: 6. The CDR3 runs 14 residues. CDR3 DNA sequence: TGTGCCAGCAGCTTACCCGGGAGGAGAGACGAGCAGTACTTC. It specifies CASSLPGRRDEQYF.

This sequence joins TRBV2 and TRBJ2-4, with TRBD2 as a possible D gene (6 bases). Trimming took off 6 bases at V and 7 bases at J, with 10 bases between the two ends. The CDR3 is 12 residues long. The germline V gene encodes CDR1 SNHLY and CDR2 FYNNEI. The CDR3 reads CASSRETNIQYF. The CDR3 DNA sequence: TGTGCCAGCAGCCGGGAGACGAACATTCAGTACTTC.

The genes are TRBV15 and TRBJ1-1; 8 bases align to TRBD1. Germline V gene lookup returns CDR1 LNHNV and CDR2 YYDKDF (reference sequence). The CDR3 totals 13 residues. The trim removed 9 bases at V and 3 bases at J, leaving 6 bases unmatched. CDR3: CATSTGADTEAFF. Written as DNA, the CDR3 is TGTGCCACATCGACAGGGGCGGACACTGAAGCTTTCTTT.

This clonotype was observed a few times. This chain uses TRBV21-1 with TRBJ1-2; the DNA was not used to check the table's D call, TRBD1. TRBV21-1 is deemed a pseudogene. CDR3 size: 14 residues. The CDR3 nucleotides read TGTGCCAGCAGCCCCCCAACCGGGTCCGGGGGCTACACCTTC. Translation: CASSPPTGSGGYTF.

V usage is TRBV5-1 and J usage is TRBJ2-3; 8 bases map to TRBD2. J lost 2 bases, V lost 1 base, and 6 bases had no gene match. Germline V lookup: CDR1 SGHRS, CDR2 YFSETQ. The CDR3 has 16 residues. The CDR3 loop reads CASSLLAGGNTDTQYF. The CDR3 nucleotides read TGCGCCAGCAGCTTGCTAGCGGGCGGGAACACAGATACGCAGTATTTT.

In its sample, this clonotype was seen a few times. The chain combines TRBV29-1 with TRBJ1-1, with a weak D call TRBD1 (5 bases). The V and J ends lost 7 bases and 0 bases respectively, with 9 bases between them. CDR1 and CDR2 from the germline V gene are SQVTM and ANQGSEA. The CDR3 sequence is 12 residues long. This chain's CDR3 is CSGDRLNTEAFF. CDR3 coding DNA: TGCAGCGGGGACCGACTGAACACTGAAGCTTTCTTT.

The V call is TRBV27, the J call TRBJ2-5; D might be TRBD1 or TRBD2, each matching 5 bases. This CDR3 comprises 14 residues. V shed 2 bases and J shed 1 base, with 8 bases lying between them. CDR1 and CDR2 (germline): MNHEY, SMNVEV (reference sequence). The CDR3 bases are TGTGCCAGCAGTTTAGTGGGGACCCAAGAGACCCAGTACTTC. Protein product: CASSLVGTQETQYF.

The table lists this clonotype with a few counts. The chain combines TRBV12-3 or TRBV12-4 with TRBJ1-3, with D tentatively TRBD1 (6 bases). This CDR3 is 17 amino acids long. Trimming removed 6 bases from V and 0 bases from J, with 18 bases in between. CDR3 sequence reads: CASRILRDTNSGNTIYF. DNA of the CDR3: TGTGCCAGCAGGATTCTCCGGGACACCAACTCTGGAAACACCATATATTTT.